This T cell receptor beta chain was recorded in a study of T cells expressing NK-cell markers. Study-level information: Cells sorted as CD3+CD56+NKG2C+, CD3+CD56+NKG2C- and CD3+CD56-NKG2C+ T cells supplied the TCR beta repertoires. One of eight sequenced donors was HCMV-seronegative; the other seven were seropositive. General observations from the study: NKG2C+ dominant clonotypes from 5 to 7 donors made up about 1.0-7.5% of CD8+ T cells. A handful of donors showed these clonotypes also leading the CD3+CD56-NKG2C+ fraction.

With the 5' RACE reads reprocessed, TCRdb shows one record per CDR3 protein and no DNA. The clone table shows fewer than 550,000 distinct CDR3 sequences, with the ten largest holding under 1.5%. The germline CDR1 and CDR2 sequences are SGDLS and YYNGEE. This CDR3 region has 15 residues. With regard to this clonotype: Its target is not known.

This rearrangement joins TRBV9 to TRBJ2-5; the D call from TCRdb, TRBD1, cannot be confirmed without DNA. Sequencing used blood T cells: a sorted CD56 or NKG2C T cell subset, CD4+ or CD8+ T cells, or bulk PBMC T cells (not recorded which). The clonotype comes from a woman between 45 and 60 years old in good health. The CDR3 sequence is CASSVAGGLQETQYF.